Below, 18 T cell receptor beta chains from the same sample are listed, as sequenced in a study of control samples from healthy donors and cancer patients. TCRdb keeps only in-frame clones here, not all; method: immunoSEQ multiplex PCR. The profile covers hundreds of thousands of clones, with roughly 80% appearing a single time and 13% taken by the ten largest. Sequencing input: PBMCs. The receptors shown here come from a woman aged 60-75 years with lung cancer.

This clone was seen once. V is TRBV5-1 and J is TRBJ2-5; possibly TRBD1 for D (6 bases). This CDR3 contains 16 residues. Germline CDR1 is SGHRS and CDR2 is YFSETQ. V was trimmed by 0 bases and J by 3 bases, leaving 15 bases between them. This CDR3 reads CASSLAGRTAEETQYF. The CDR3 DNA sequence: TGCGCCAGCAGCTTGGCTGGGCGGACAGCTGAAGAGACCCAGTACTTC.

The chain uses TRBV27 and TRBJ1-1; D remains unclear. Trimming left V 6 bases short and J 5 bases short, with 13 bases between. The CDR3 totals 13 residues. CDR1 is MNHEY and CDR2 is SMNVEV in the germline V gene (reference sequence). CDR3 sequence: CASRGPRGTEAFF. The CDR3 bases are TGTGCCAGCAGAGGGCCCCGGGGAACTGAAGCTTTCTTT.

This clone has more than one count but fewer than ten. This rearrangement joins TRBV7-9 to TRBJ1-1, with a tentative D call TRBD1 (5 bases). Looked up from germline, CDR1 is SEHNR and CDR2 is FQNEAQ (reference sequence). Trimming removed 5 bases at V and 1 base at J, with 11 bases between. The CDR3 loop spans 14 amino acids. The CDR3 DNA sequence: TGTGCCAGCAGCGAGGGGTTTGGGAACACTGAAGCTTTCTTT. Encoded protein: CASSEGFGNTEAFF.

The chain has TRBV4-2 and TRBJ1-6; D possibly corresponds to TRBD1 (5 bases). CDR1 is LGHNA, CDR2 YNFKEQ, per germline. Trimming removed 0 bases from V and 6 bases from J, with 9 bases in between. The CDR3 covers 15 residues. The chain's CDR3 is CASSQDRDFNSPLHF. As DNA, the CDR3 is TGTGCCAGCAGCCAAGACAGGGATTTTAATTCACCCCTCCACTTT.

V usage is TRBV10-3 and J usage is TRBJ1-6; D may be TRBD1 (5 bases). Germline CDR1 reads ENHRY; CDR2 reads SYGVKD. The V gene lost 0 bases and the J gene lost 8 bases, with 8 bases spanning the gap. CDR3 length: 14 amino acids. The CDR3, as DNA: TGTGCCATCAGTGAGTCTGGCAGGGATTCACCCCTCCACTTT. It codes for CAISESGRDSPLHF.

This rearrangement joins TRBV23-1 to TRBJ2-7, with TRBD2 identical over 8 bases. TRBV23-1 is an ORF, and what it does is uncertain. The trim removed 0 bases at V and 0 bases at J, leaving 10 bases unmatched. This CDR3 spans 18 amino acids. The CDR3 region is CASSQSVSGGDLSYEQYF. The CDR3 DNA reads TGCGCCAGCAGTCAATCGGTGAGCGGGGGCGATCTCTCCTACGAGCAGTACTTC.

This chain uses TRBV19 with TRBJ2-5; D may be TRBD1 (6 bases). Germline V gene lookup returns CDR1 LNHDA and CDR2 SQIVND (reference sequence). Trimming pared 1 base from V and 2 bases from J, leaving 14 bases between. The CDR3 sequence is 16 residues long. The CDR3 nucleotides are TGTGCCAGTAGTATAGGAAGTGGGGGCCGACAAGAGACCCAGTACTTC. It specifies CASSIGSGGRQETQYF.

CDR3 protein: CASSQSPGLTTGELFF. CDR3 nucleotides: TGTGCCAGCAGCCAATCACCGGGACTAACAACCGGGGAGCTGTTTTTT. The chain is built from TRBV5-4 and TRBJ2-2; 7 bases map to TRBD2. V lost 4 bases to trimming and J lost 5 bases; unmatched junction nucleotides: 11. Per germline, CDR1 SGHNT and CDR2 YYREEE (reference sequence). This CDR3 has 16 residues. Full variable domain (rest looked up from reference TRBV5-4 and TRBJ2-2): ETGVTQSPTHLIKTRGQQVTLRCSSQSGHNTVSWYQQALGQGPQFIFQYYREEENGRGNFPPRFSGLQFPNYSSELNVNALELDDSALYLCASSQSPGLTTGELFFGEGSRLTVL.

The chain carries TRBV9 and TRBJ1-6; D not resolved. Germline assignment: CDR1 SGDLS and CDR2 YYNGEE. CDR3 length equals 12 residues. Trimming removed 0 bases from V and 10 bases from J, with 5 bases in between. CDR3 sequence: CASSVGGSPLHF. CDR3 in DNA: TGTGCCAGCAGCGTAGGTGGATCACCCCTCCACTTT.

The V gene is TRBV20-1, the J gene TRBJ1-6, with 9 bases lining up with TRBD1. Unmatched junction bases numbered 10, after V lost 3 bases and J lost 10 bases. The CDR3 extends over 15 amino acids. CDR1 DFQATT and CDR2 SNEGSKA come from the germline V gene (reference sequence). CDR3 nucleotide sequence: TGCAGTGCTAGTAACGGACAGGGGTTGGGGTCACCCCTCCACTTT. This codes for CSASNGQGLGSPLHF.

On this clone itself: This same CDR3 is encoded by further DNA sequences in the sample. This chain connects TRBV11-2 to TRBJ1-4; D gene unclear. Trimming removed 2 bases from V and 8 bases from J, with 12 bases in between. Germline CDR1 and CDR2: SGHAT and FQNNGV. The CDR3 is 14 residues long. For the CDR3, the DNA is TGTGCCAGCAGCTTAAACAGAGGGAACGAAAAACTGTTTTTT. Its translation: CASSLNRGNEKLFF.

V is TRBV5-5 and J is TRBJ2-3; 10 nucleotides agree with TRBD2. This CDR3 is 15 amino acids long. CDR1 and CDR2 from the germline V gene are SGHKS and YYEKEE (reference sequence). Trimming at V came to 2 bases and at J to 3 bases, leaving 3 bases not matched to a gene. CDR3 DNA: TGTGCCAGCAGCTTTTATAGCGGGAGGACAGATACGCAGTATTTT. It specifies CASSFYSGRTDTQYF.

The rearrangement joins TRBV5-1 to TRBJ2-1, with D perhaps TRBD2 (6 bases). CDR1 is SGHRS, CDR2 YFSETQ, per germline. V dropped 5 bases and J dropped 0 bases, with 15 bases sitting between them. There are 16 residues in the CDR3. The DNA of the CDR3 is TGCGCCAGCAGACGTATAGCGGCGAGCTCCTACAATGAGCAGTTCTTC. This encodes CASRRIAASSYNEQFF.

The CDR3 DNA reads as TGTGCCAGCAGCCAAAGGGAGAACTATGGCTACACCTTC. Translation: CASSQRENYGYTF. This chain connects TRBV3-1 (or the pseudogene TRBV3-2) to TRBJ1-2; no firm D call. The CDR3 length is 13 residues. V was trimmed by 2 bases and J by 2 bases, leaving 6 bases between them. CDR1 and CDR2 (germline): LGHDT, YNNKEL (reference sequence).

This sequence joins TRBV7-2 and TRBJ2-2, with unresolved D. Trimming shortened V by 3 bases and J by 0 bases, and 8 bases separated the two germline ends. The CDR3 consists of 15 residues. Germline values: CDR1 SGHTA, CDR2 FQGNSA. CDR3 sequence (DNA): TGTGCCAGCAGCTTCATTGCTGCGAACACCGGGGAGCTGTTTTTT. It is translated as CASSFIAANTGELFF.

The V call is TRBV21-1, the J call TRBJ2-3; TRBD1, the table's D call, was not compared with the DNA. TRBV21-1 is a known pseudogene. The CDR3 totals 17 residues. This CDR3 is CASSKTSGSPSTDTQYF. The DNA of the CDR3 is TGTGCCAGCAGCAAAACCTCAGGGTCTCCTAGCACAGATACGCAGTATTTT.

About this clone: One end of the junction does not line up with germline, which may come from a read error. The chain couples TRBV5-4 to TRBJ1-1; maybe TRBD1 (5 bases). The CDR3 extends over 12 amino acids. Germline CDR1 is SGHNT and CDR2 is YYREEE (reference sequence). Here the CDR3 reads CASSRQNAEAFF. CDR3 nucleotide sequence: TGTGCCAGCAGTCGACAGAACGCTGAAGCTTTCTTT.

The rearrangement joins TRBV7-8 to TRBJ2-2, with TRBD1 identical over 8 bases. The CDR3 loop spans 15 amino acids. The junction had 2 bases not matched to a gene; V was cut back by 1 base and J by 4 bases. CDR1 and CDR2 from the germline V gene are SGHVS and FQNEAQ. CDR3 region: CASSLGTGITGELFF. CDR3 in DNA: TGTGCCAGCAGCTTAGGGACAGGGATCACCGGGGAGCTGTTTTTT.